This T cell receptor (beta chain) was captured by sequencing in a study of glioma-infiltrating T cells. The iRepertoire nested amplicon-rescue multiplex PCR amplified TCR alpha and beta CDR3s from RNA. MiXCR was run by TCRdb on the multiplex PCR reads, yielding one entry per CDR3 protein. This sample yields roughly 100,000 distinct CDR3 sequences, of which around 28% are seen a single time; 44% belongs to the top ten. CDR1 and CDR2 (germline): SGHTA, FQGNSA. V was shortened by 5 bases and J by 8 bases, with 27 bases between the two germline ends. The CDR3 is 17 residues long. The chain links TRBV7-2 to TRBJ1-2; D is perhaps TRBD1 (6 bases). The clonotype was recovered from a human donor with low-grade glioma or glioblastoma, undergoing nonglioma brain surgery, or in good health (not recorded which). Material for sequencing was glioma tissue, nonneoplastic brain tissue, or PBMCs (not recorded which). The CDR3 coding sequence is TGTGCCAGCAGCACACCACCTGTCAGGGGACAAATGAAAGGCTACACCTTC. The encoded protein is CASSTPPVRGQMKGYTF.